The present TCR beta chain was sequenced within a study of CD8 T cells in ankylosing spondylitis. This clonotype occurred a few times. What it binds is unknown. TCRdb analysed the 5' RACE reads with MiXCR anew, one entry per CDR3 protein. Counted here are roughly 300,000 distinct CDR3 sequences, under 8.5% occurring once; the ten biggest clones make up 13% to 15%. Findings and caveats of the study: A motif in TCR beta, a set of under ten highly homologous variants, appeared characteristic of ankylosing spondylitis blood.

The germline V gene encodes CDR1 DFQATT and CDR2 SNEGSKA (reference sequence). The CDR3 contains 15 residues. Trimming removed 1 base at V and 0 bases at J, with 13 bases between. Sequencing used blood, either unsorted or a sorted T cell fraction (not recorded which). This clonotype was obtained from a male donor with ankylosing spondylitis. The rearrangement uses TRBV20-1 and TRBJ2-7; the D gene could be TRBD1 or TRBD2 (5 bases each). CDR3 protein: CSARVYRGSSYEQYF. As DNA, the CDR3 is TGCAGTGCTAGAGTATATCGGGGCAGCTCCTACGAGCAGTACTTC.